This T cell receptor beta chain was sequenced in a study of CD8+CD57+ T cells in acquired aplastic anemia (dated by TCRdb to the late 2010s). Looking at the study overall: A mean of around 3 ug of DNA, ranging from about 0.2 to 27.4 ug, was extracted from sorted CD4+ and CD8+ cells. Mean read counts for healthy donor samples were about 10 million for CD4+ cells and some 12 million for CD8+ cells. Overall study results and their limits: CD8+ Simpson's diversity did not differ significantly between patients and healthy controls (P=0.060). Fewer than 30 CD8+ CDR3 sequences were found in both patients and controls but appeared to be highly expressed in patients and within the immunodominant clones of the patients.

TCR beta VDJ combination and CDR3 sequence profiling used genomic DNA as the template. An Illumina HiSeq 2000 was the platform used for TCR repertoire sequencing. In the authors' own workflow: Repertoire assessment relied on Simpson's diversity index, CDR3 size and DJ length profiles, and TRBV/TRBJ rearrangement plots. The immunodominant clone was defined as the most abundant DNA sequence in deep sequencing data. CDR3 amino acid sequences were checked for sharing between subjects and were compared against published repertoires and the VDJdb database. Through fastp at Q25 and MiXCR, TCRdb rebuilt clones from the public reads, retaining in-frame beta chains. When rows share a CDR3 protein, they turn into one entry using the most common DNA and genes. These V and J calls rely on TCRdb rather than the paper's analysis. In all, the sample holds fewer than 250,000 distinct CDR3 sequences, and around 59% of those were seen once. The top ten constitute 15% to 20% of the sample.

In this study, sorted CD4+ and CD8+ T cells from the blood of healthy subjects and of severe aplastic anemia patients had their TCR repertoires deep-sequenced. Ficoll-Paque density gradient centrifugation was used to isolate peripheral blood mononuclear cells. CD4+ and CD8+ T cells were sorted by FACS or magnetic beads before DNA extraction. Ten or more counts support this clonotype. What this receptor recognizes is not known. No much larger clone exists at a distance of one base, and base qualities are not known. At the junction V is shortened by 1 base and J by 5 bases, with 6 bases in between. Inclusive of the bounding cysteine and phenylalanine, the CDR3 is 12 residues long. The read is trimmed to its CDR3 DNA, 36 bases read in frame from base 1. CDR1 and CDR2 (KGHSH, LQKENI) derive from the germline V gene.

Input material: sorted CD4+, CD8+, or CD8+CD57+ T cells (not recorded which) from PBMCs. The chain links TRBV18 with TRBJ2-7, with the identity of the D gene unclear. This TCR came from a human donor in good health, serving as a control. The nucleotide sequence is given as TGTGCCAGCTCACCACAGGGCCACGAGCAGTACTTC. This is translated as CASSPQGHEQYF. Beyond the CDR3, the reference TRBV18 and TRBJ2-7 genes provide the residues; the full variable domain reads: NAGVMQNPRHLVRRRGQEARLRCSPMKGHSHVYWYRQLPEEGLKFMVYLQKENIIDESGMPKERFSAEFPKEGPSILRIQQVVRGDSAAYFCASSPQGHEQYFGPGTRLTVT.